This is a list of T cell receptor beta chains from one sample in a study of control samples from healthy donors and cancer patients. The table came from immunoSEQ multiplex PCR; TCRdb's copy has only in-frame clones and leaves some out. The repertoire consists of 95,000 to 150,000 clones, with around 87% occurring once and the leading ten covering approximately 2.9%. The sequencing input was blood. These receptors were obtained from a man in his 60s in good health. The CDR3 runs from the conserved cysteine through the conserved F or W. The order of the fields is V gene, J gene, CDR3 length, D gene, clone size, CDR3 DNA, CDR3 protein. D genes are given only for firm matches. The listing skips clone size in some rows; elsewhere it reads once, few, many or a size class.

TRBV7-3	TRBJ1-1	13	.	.	TGTGCCAGCAGCTTAAACTCTGGCAGGGCGGCTTTCTTT	CASSLNSGRAAFF
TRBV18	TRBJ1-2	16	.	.	TGTGCCAGCTCACCAGGCCCGGAGAAATTTAACTATGGCTACACCTTC	CASSPGPEKFNYGYTF
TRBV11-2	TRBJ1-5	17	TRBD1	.	TGTGCCAGCAGCTTACCCCAGGGGGGACAGGGCAATCAGCCCCAGCATTTT	CASSLPQGGQGNQPQHF
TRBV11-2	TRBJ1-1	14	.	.	TGTGCCAGCAGCCCCCAGGGGAGAAGCACTGAAGCTTTCTTT	CASSPQGRSTEAFF
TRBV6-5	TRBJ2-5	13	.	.	TGTGCCAGCAGTTACTCGAGAAAAGAGACCCAGTACTTC	CASSYSRKETQYF
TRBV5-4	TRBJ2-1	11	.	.	TGTGCCAGCAGCTTGGCAAAAAGTGCGGTCTTC	CASSLAKSAVF
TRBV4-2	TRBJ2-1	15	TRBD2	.	TGTGCCAGCAGTGCGGGAGACATCGGGGCCAATGAGCAGTTCTTC	CASSAGDIGANEQFF
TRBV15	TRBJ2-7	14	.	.	TGTGCCACCAGCAGAGACCGGGACCGCTACGAGCAGTACTTC	CATSRDRDRYEQYF
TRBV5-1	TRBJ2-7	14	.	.	TGCGCCAGCAGCTCCCAGGCCCTCACCTACGAGCAGTACTTC	CASSSQALTYEQYF
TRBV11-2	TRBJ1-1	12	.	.	TGTGCCAGCAGCTTACTTAACACTGAAGCTTTCTTT	CASSLLNTEAFF
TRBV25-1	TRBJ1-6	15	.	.	TGTGCCAGCGGTGCAGGAGGAACCTATAATTCACCCCTCCACTTT	CASGAGGTYNSPLHF
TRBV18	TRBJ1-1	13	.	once	TGTGCCAGCTCGCCCTCATGGGGGACTGAAGCTTTCTTT	CASSPSWGTEAFF
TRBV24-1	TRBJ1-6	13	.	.	TGTGCCACCAGTGAGCGGATAGGTTCACCCCTCCACTTT	CATSERIGSPLHF
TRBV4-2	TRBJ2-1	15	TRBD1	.	TGTGCCAGCAGCCAAGTCGAGGACAGGGTCGGTGGGCAGTTCTTC	CASSQVEDRVGGQFF
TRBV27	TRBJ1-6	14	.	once	TGTGCCAGCATGGAAATACTTGGATCCTCACCCCTCCACTTT	CASMEILGSSPLHF
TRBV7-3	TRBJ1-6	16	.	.	TGTGCCAGCAGCAAAACTACCAGGGGTCCTTATTCACCCCTCCACTTT	CASSKTTRGPYSPLHF
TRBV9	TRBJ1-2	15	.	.	TGTGCCAGCAGCCCCCCCCCGGGACGGATCTATGGCTACACCTTC	CASSPPPGRIYGYTF
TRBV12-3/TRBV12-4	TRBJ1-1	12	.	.	TGTGCCAGCAGTTTACCCTTCACTGAAGCTTTCTTT	CASSLPFTEAFF
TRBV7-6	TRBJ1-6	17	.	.	TGTGCCAGCAGCCCGTCATCGGGGGGCACGGATAATTCACCCCTCCACTTT	CASSPSSGGTDNSPLHF
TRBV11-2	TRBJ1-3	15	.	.	TGTGCCAGCAGCGAATCGACAGGCCCTGGAAACACCATATATTTT	CASSESTGPGNTIYF
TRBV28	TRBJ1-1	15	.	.	TGTGCCAGCAGGATCTTAACCGGGCCGCAAAATGAAGCTTTCTTT	CASRILTGPQNEAFF
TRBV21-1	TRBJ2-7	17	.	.	TGTGCCAGCAGCAACCCTCTCAGCGGGGGCCAGACCTACGAGCAGTACTTC	CASSNPLSGGQTYEQYF
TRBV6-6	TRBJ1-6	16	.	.	TGTGCCAGCAGCCTTCGGACAGCGGGGGGCAATTCACCCCTCCACTTT	CASSLRTAGGNSPLHF
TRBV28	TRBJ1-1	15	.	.	TGTGCCAGCAGTTTTGGAGTCGGGATGAACACTGAAGCTTTCTTT	CASSFGVGMNTEAFF
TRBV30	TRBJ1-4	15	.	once	TGTGCCTGGAGTGCCGGGGGCTCTACTAATGAAAAACTGTTTTTT	CAWSAGGSTNEKLFF
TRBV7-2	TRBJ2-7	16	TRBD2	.	TGTGCCAGCAGCTTAGACTCGACTAGCGGGGTGTACGAGCAGTACTTC	CASSLDSTSGVYEQYF
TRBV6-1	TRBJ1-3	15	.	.	TGTGCCAGCAGTGAAGGTCATTTCTCTGGAAACACCATATATTTT	CASSEGHFSGNTIYF
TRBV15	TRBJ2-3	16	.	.	TGTGCCACCAGCAGGGGACGGACCGTGGGCACAGATACGCAGTATTTT	CATSRGRTVGTDTQYF
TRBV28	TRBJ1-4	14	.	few	TGTGCCAGCAGTTTTCGTTCAGTTTATGAAAAACTGTTTTTT	CASSFRSVYEKLFF
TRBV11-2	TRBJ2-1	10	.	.	TGTGCCACTCCTGGGGTTGAGCAGTTCTTC	CATPGVEQFF